This T cell receptor beta chain was documented in a study of post-analysis software for immune sequencing data. Germline V gene lookup returns CDR1 ENHRY and CDR2 SYGVKD. This CDR3 comprises 12 residues. Whole-study results and caveats: For normalized Chao1 diversity, multiple sclerosis patients scored significantly lower than controls did. About 5 TRBV segments, including TRBV5-6, TRBV5-1 and TRBV20-1, were more frequent in patients than controls.

Details on this clonotype: The antigen remains unidentified. This may arise from a read error, as a much more abundant clone is one base away.

Unique-molecular-identifier-tagged TCR beta cDNA libraries were used. TCRdb reprocessed the PCR reads via MiXCR and lists one record per CDR3 protein. The sample lists about 770,000 distinct CDR3 sequences; 46% were seen once. The sequence came from a girl under 18 with multiple sclerosis. Specimen: blood. The chain couples TRBV10-3 to TRBJ2-3; TRBD2 matches at 7 bases. CDR3 nucleotides: TGTGCCACCGGCCGCGGGGGAGATGCGCAGTATTTT. Protein product: CATGRGGDAQYF.